A single sample gave rise to the 2 T cell receptor beta chains below, sequenced in a study of cytomegalovirus exposure and HLA in healthy donors. Vbeta (60) and Jbeta (13) primers were used in the PCR. Assay: immunoSEQ multiplex PCR; the TCRdb copy retains only in-frame clones and omits some. The table lists about 210,000 clones, 87% of them singletons. The sequencing input was PBMCs. The receptors were gathered from a boy between 2 and 10 years old in good health and CMV-seronegative.

This clone was counted a few times. The chain uses TRBV18 and TRBJ2-1; 9 bases map to TRBD1. CDR1 and CDR2 (germline): KGHSH, LQKENI. The J segment lost 1 base and the V segment lost 4 bases, leaving 2 bases of the junction unmatched. The CDR3 length is 15 residues. CDR3 DNA: TGTGCCAGCTCACGGGGACAGGGATCCTACAATGAGCAGTTCTTC. Amino acid sequence: CASSRGQGSYNEQFF.

As concerns this clone: One junction end disagrees with the germline gene, perhaps due to a read error. The rearrangement uses TRBV7-9 and TRBJ1-4; D is unresolved. Germline V lookup: CDR1 SEHNR, CDR2 FQNEAQ (reference sequence). The CDR3 spans 14 residues. CDR3 in amino acids: CSSSSSGLNEKLFF. The CDR3 DNA reads TGTTCCAGCAGTTCAAGCGGATTAAATGAAAAACTGTTTTTT.